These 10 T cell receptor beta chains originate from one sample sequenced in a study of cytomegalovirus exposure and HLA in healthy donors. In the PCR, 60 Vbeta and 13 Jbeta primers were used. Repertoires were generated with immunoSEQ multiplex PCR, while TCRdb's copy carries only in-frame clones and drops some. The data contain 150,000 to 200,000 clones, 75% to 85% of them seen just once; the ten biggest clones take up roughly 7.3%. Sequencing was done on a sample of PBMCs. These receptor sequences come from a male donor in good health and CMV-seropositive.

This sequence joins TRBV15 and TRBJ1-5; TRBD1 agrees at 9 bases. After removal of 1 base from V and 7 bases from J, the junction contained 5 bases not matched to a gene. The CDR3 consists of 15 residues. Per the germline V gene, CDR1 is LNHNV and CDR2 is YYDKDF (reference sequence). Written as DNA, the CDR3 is TGTGCCACCAGCAGAGTCGGGACAGGGTACCAGCCCCAGCATTTT. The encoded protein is CATSRVGTGYQPQHF.

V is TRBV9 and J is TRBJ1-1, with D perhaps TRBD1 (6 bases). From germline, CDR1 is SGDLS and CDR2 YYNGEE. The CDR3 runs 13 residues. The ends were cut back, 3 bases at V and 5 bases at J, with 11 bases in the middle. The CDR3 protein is CASSAPQGTEAFF. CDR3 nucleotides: TGTGCCAGCAGCGCGCCTCAGGGGACTGAAGCTTTCTTT.

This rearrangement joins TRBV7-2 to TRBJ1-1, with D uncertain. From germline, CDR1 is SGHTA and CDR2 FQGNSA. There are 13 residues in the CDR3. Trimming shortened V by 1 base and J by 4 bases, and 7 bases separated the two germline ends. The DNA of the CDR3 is TGTGCCAGCAGCTTAGGGGGAGGCACTGAAGCTTTCTTT. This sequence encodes CASSLGGGTEAFF.

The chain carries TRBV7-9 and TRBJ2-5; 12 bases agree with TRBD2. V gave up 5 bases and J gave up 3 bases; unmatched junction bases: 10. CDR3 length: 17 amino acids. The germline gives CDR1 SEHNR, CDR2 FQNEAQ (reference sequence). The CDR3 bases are TGTGCCAGCAGCACAGTCCCTAGCGGGGGGGACAAAGAGACCCAGTACTTC. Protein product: CASSTVPSGGDKETQYF.

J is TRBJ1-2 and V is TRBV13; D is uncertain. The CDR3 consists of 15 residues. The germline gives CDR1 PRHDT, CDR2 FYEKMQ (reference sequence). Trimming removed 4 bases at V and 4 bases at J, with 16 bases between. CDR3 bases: TGTGCCAGCAGCTACCCAATGGGGAGCGCCTATGGCTACACCTTC. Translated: CASSYPMGSAYGYTF.

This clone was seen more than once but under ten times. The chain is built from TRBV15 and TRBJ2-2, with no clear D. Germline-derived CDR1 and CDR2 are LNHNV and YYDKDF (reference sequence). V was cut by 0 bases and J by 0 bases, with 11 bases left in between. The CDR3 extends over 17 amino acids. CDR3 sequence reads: CATSRDRPQANTGELFF. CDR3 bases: TGTGCCACCAGCAGAGATCGCCCGCAGGCGAACACCGGGGAGCTGTTTTTT.

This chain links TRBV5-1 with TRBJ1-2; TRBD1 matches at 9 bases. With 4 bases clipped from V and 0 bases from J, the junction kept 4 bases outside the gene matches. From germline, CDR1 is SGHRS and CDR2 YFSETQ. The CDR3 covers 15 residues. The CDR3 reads CASSIGQGPNYGYTF. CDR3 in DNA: TGCGCCAGCAGCATAGGACAGGGGCCTAACTATGGCTACACCTTC.

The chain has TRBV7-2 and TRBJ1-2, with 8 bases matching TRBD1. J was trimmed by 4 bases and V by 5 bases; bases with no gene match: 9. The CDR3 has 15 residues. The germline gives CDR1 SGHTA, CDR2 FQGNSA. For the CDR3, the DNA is TGTGCCAGCAGCACCGGACAGGGCTTAGCCTATGGCTACACCTTC. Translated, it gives CASSTGQGLAYGYTF.

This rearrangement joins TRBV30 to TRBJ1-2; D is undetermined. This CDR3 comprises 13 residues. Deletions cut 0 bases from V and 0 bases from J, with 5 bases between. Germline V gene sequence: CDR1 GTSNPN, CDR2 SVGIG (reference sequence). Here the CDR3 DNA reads TGTGCCTGGAGTGTACTGACTAACTATGGCTACACCTTC. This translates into CAWSVLTNYGYTF.

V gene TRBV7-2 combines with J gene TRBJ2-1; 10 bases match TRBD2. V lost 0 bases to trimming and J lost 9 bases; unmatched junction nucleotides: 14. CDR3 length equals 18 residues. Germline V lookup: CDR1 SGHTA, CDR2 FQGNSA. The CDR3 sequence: CASSLARLRQRGGGEQFF. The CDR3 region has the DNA TGTGCCAGCAGCTTAGCCCGCCTAAGACAGCGGGGGGGCGGTGAGCAGTTCTTC. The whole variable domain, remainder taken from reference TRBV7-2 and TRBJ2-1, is GAGVSQSPSNKVTEKGKDVELRCDPISGHTALYWYRQSLGQGLEFLIYFQGNSAPDKSGLPSDRFSAERTGGSVSTLTIQRTQQEDSAVYLCASSLARLRQRGGGEQFFGPGTRLTVL.